The TCR beta chain under discussion was sequenced for a study of T cells in Graves' hyperthyroidism and ophthalmopathy. The ends were cut back, 6 bases at V and 2 bases at J, with 11 bases in the middle. Germline values: CDR1 MDHEN, CDR2 SYDVKM. The CDR3 is 14 residues long. What was amplified from RNA transcripts were TCR beta CDR3 regions. The HTBI primer set drove a first-round RT-PCR of the TCR CDR3. TCRdb reanalysed the multiplex PCR reads using MiXCR and keeps one entry per CDR3 protein. The data show about 530,000 distinct CDR3 sequences, more than 15% seen once. The sequence derives from a woman under 30 with Graves' ophthalmopathy. Source material: blood. The chain is built from TRBV28 and TRBJ1-3; weak D call: TRBD1 (6 bases). Here the CDR3 DNA reads TGTGCCAGCAGAAAAACAGGGACTGGAAACACCATATATTTT. This encodes CASRKTGTGNTIYF.